The T cell receptor (beta chain) described here comes from a study of shared clonotypes between healthy human individuals. CDR3 length equals 16 residues. The germline V and J ends were trimmed by 4 bases and 2 bases, with 15 bases remaining between them. The V gene's germline CDR1 is MNHEY and CDR2 SMNVEV (reference sequence). Over several immunoSEQ plates, each subset's genomic DNA was distributed in even portions. Sequencing was performed with immunoSEQ multiplex PCR; in TCRdb, only in-frame clones are kept and a portion is missing. The sample shows approximately 2,000,000 clones, 80% to 95% of them seen only once.

The sample taken for sequencing was naive CD4+ T cells from PBMCs. Sample subset: CD45RA+ positively selected. The chain couples TRBV27 to TRBJ2-1, with D tentatively TRBD1 or TRBD2 (5 bases each). This TCR derives from a man in his late teens or twenties in good health. Some clones in this sample may be carry-over from other donors' samples. DNA for the CDR3: TGTGCCAGCAGTTCTGGACTGGGGCTAACCTACAATGAGCAGTTCTTC. As protein: CASSSGLGLTYNEQFF.